The 5 T cell receptor beta chains below were found in one sample sequenced in a study of T cell responses to AZD1222 COVID-19 vaccine. The repertoire was sequenced with immunoSEQ multiplex PCR; TCRdb's copy has only in-frame clones and lacks some. Among under 200,000 clones listed, roughly 86% were seen once. Sequences were derived from peripheral blood, sampled on day 0 of AZD1222 vaccination. These TCRs come from an adult in good health.

The rearrangement joins TRBV5-6 to TRBJ1-2; unclear D gene. This CDR3 is built from 12 residues. The V and J ends lost 0 bases and 5 bases respectively, with 5 bases between them. CDR1 is SGHDT, CDR2 YYEEEE, per germline. The CDR3 loop reads CASSLAGYGYTF. In DNA form, the CDR3 reads TGTGCCAGCAGCTTGGCAGGATATGGCTACACCTTC.

The chain links TRBV10-3 to TRBJ2-1, with a tentative D call TRBD2 (6 bases). The CDR3 extends over 15 amino acids. The V end lost 6 bases, the J end lost 6 bases, and 18 bases lay between the germline ends. Germline CDR1 ENHRY, CDR2 SYGVKD. CDR3 in DNA: TGTGCCATCAGGACGGGGGAGGACACAGGCAATGAGCAGTTCTTC. Translated, it gives CAIRTGEDTGNEQFF.

V and J are TRBV6-5 and TRBJ1-2; possibly TRBD1 for D (5 bases). Germline V gene lookup returns CDR1 MNHEY and CDR2 SVGAGI. CDR3 size: 14 residues. V lost 7 bases and J lost 7, with 19 bases in between. The CDR3 sequence: CASTLRGTSSGYTF. CDR3 DNA: TGTGCCAGCACTCTGAGGGGCACCTCCTCTGGCTACACCTTC.

This rearrangement joins TRBV5-8 to TRBJ1-1; D not resolved. Germline lookup yields CDR1 SGHTS and CDR2 YDEGEE. This CDR3 spans 13 amino acids. With 2 bases removed from V and 2 bases from J, the gap between germline ends came to 7 bases. The CDR3 nucleotides read TGTGCCAGCAGCTTTCGGTTTAACACTGAAGCTTTCTTT. Translation: CASSFRFNTEAFF. Supplemented by reference TRBV5-8 and TRBJ1-1, the full variable domain reads EAGVTQSPTHLIKTRGQQATLRCSPISGHTSVYWYQQALGLGLQFLLWYDEGEERNRGNFPPRFSGRQFPNYSSELNVNALELEDSALYLCASSFRFNTEAFFGQGTRLTVV.

In the case of this clone: The same CDR3 arises from other DNA sequences in this sample as well. The rearrangement links TRBV28 to TRBJ1-2; 7 bases are shared with TRBD1. Germline CDR1 reads MDHEN; CDR2 reads SYDVKM. Germline trimming cut 4 bases from V and 2 bases from J; bases unmatched to any gene: 4. This CDR3 comprises 14 residues. The CDR3 region is CASSSPTGNYGYTF. The CDR3 coding sequence is TGTGCCAGCAGTTCCCCGACAGGGAACTATGGCTACACCTTC.